A single sample gave rise to the 25 T cell receptor beta chains below, sequenced in a study of shared clonotypes between healthy human individuals. Sequenced by immunoSEQ multiplex PCR; TCRdb stores in-frame clones only, minus some. The table has a few million clones, about 94% seen once; the top ten hold approximately 0.13%. The specimen sequenced was naive CD4+ T cells sorted from blood. Subset denoted: CD45RA+ positively selected. The receptors shown here come from a man between 18 and 35 years old in good health.

The rearrangement links TRBV10-2 to TRBJ1-2; 9 nucleotides line up with TRBD1. Per the germline V gene, CDR1 is WSHSY and CDR2 is SAAADI. CDR3 length equals 14 residues. V dropped 6 bases and J dropped 8; count of bases not matched to a gene: 10. The CDR3: CASRRDRDVYGYTF. CDR3 sequence (DNA): TGCGCCAGCAGGAGGGACAGGGACGTGTACGGCTACACCTTC.

The chain uses TRBV6-1 and TRBJ1-5; D is ambiguous. V lost 10 bases and J lost 6, with 16 bases in between. The germline V gene encodes CDR1 MNHNS and CDR2 SASEGT. The CDR3 extends over 13 amino acids. This chain's CDR3 is CATRWVRGQPQHF. The CDR3 coding sequence is TGTGCCACACGCTGGGTCCGGGGTCAGCCCCAGCATTTT.

This rearrangement joins TRBV4-1 to TRBJ2-7; 8 nucleotides agree with TRBD1. With 1 base clipped from V and 4 bases from J, the junction kept 12 bases outside the gene matches. This CDR3 has 17 residues. The V gene's germline CDR1 is MGHRA and CDR2 YSYEKL. CDR3 loop: CASSQVFAAGGAYEQYF. Written as DNA, the CDR3 is TGCGCCAGCAGCCAAGTATTCGCGGCAGGGGGCGCGTACGAGCAGTACTTC.

V gene TRBV2 combines with J gene TRBJ1-5; no clear D. Trimming shortened V by 1 base and J by 4 bases, and 11 bases separated the two germline ends. The CDR3 extends over 15 amino acids. Per the germline V gene, CDR1 is SNHLY and CDR2 is FYNNEI. CDR3 bases: TGTGCCAGCAGTGAAGAGCAGATTAGTAATCAGCCCCAGCATTTT. The encoded protein is CASSEEQISNQPQHF.

Notes on this clone: This specimen includes other DNA sequences encoding the same CDR3. V is TRBV7-2 and J is TRBJ1-1, with a weak D call TRBD1 (6 bases). This CDR3 region has 11 residues. The germline gives CDR1 SGHTA, CDR2 FQGNSA. V shed 6 bases and J shed 5 bases, with 7 bases lying between them. The CDR3 region has the DNA TGTGCCAGCAGAGGGGGGACTGAAGCTTTCTTT. Its translation: CASRGGTEAFF.

As for this clone: This sample includes further DNA sequences coding for the same CDR3. The chain couples TRBV5-1 to TRBJ1-3, with 8 bases matching TRBD1. Germline V gene lookup returns CDR1 SGHRS and CDR2 YFSETQ. This CDR3 has 16 amino acids. V trimming: 4 bases; J trimming: 3 bases; junction bases outside the gene matches: 9. The CDR3 nucleotides are TGCGCCAGCAGCCTTAACACAGGGGGAAGTGGAAACACCATATATTTT. It yields the protein CASSLNTGGSGNTIYF.

The J gene is TRBJ1-6, the V gene TRBV30; possibly TRBD1 for D (6 bases). V lost 2 bases and J lost 10, with 15 bases in between. The CDR3 runs 14 residues. Germline loops: CDR1 GTSNPN, CDR2 SVGIG (reference sequence). CDR3 region: CAWSRGKEGSPLHF. The CDR3 bases are TGTGCCTGGAGTAGGGGGAAAGAGGGCTCACCCCTCCACTTT.

This chain uses TRBV18 with TRBJ1-3, with 10 nucleotides matching TRBD1. The CDR3 is 15 residues long. The germline CDR1 and CDR2 sequences are KGHSH and LQKENI. With V trimmed by 3 bases and J by 4 bases, 3 bases remained unmatched. CDR3 sequence reads: CASSPGTGEGNTIYF. The CDR3 region has the DNA TGTGCCAGCTCACCCGGGACAGGGGAAGGAAACACCATATATTTT. Complete variable domain (other parts from reference TRBV18 and TRBJ1-3): NAGVMQNPRHLVRRRGQEARLRCSPMKGHSHVYWYRQLPEEGLKFMVYLQKENIIDESGMPKERFSAEFPKEGPSILRIQQVVRGDSAAYFCASSPGTGEGNTIYFGEGSWLTVV.

This clone occurred once. J is TRBJ2-7 and V is TRBV7-2; 11 bases are a match to TRBD2. CDR3 size: 15 residues. The V and J ends lost 5 bases and 5 bases, in that order; junction bases with no gene match: 8. Germline assignment: CDR1 SGHTA and CDR2 FQGNSA. CDR3 nucleotide sequence: TGTGCCAGCAGCCCCTCGACTAGCGGGGTCCACGAGCAGTACTTC. Its translation is CASSPSTSGVHEQYF.

The chain employs TRBV7-9 and TRBJ2-5; TRBD1 might be the D (5 bases). This CDR3 comprises 14 residues. Per germline, CDR1 SEHNR and CDR2 FQNEAQ (reference sequence). The V and J ends lost 6 bases and 3 bases respectively, with 14 bases between them. CDR3 coding DNA: TGTGCCAGCAGTCCTTCGACAGTTAAAGAGACCCAGTACTTC. Translating it yields CASSPSTVKETQYF.

The CDR3 DNA reads as TGTGCCAGCAGTCCCCGGGCAGTCGGCAATTCACCCCTCCACTTT. Its protein is CASSPRAVGNSPLHF. The chain joins TRBV6-4 to TRBJ1-6; D is ambiguous. Looked up from germline, CDR1 is MRHNA and CDR2 is SNTAGT. The CDR3 is made up of 15 amino acids. V gave up 5 bases and J gave up 7 bases, with 15 bases separating them.

This sequence joins TRBV11-2 and TRBJ1-1; TRBD1 might be the D (6 bases). The germline V and J ends were trimmed by 0 bases and 5 bases, with 10 bases remaining between them. The V gene's germline CDR1 is SGHAT and CDR2 FQNNGV. The CDR3 runs to 14 residues. The CDR3 region is CASSLESGVTEAFF. The CDR3 nucleotides read TGTGCCAGCAGCTTAGAATCAGGGGTTACTGAAGCTTTCTTT.

The rearrangement links TRBV7-8 to TRBJ2-7; D is unclear. There are 15 residues in the CDR3. CDR1 is SGHVS and CDR2 is FQNEAQ in the germline V gene. Deletions cut 4 bases from V and 3 bases from J, with 16 bases between. The CDR3 nucleotides read TGTGCCAGCAGCTCACCCACCCGGGCCGTCTACGAGCAGTACTTC. Its translation is CASSSPTRAVYEQYF.

V usage is TRBV29-1 and J usage is TRBJ2-3; 7 nucleotides match TRBD2. CDR3 size: 14 residues. From germline, CDR1 is SQVTM and CDR2 ANQGSEA. J gave up 4 bases and V 4 bases, and 8 bases lay outside the gene matches. This CDR3 is CSVARPGGADTQYF. CDR3 nucleotides: TGCAGCGTTGCCCGCCCGGGAGGAGCAGATACGCAGTATTTT.

CDR3 in amino acids: CASSLGQGGQYF. Written as DNA, the CDR3 is TGTGCCAGCAGCTTAGGCCAGGGGGGGCAGTATTTT. The V and J genes are TRBV7-9 and TRBJ2-3; D perhaps matches TRBD1 (7 bases). Trimming removed 1 base from V and 11 bases from J, with 10 bases in between. Germline-derived CDR1 and CDR2 are SEHNR and FQNEAQ (reference sequence). There are 12 residues in the CDR3.

V usage is TRBV2 and J usage is TRBJ2-3; TRBD2 matches 9 bases. V lost 7 bases, J lost 2 bases, and 7 bases stayed unmatched. The CDR3 length is 15 residues. Germline assignment: CDR1 SNHLY and CDR2 FYNNEI. CDR3 protein: CASKNAGGPTDTQYF. For the CDR3, the DNA is TGTGCCAGCAAGAACGCGGGGGGGCCCACAGATACGCAGTATTTT.

CDR3 amino acids: CASSRGTYEQYF. The CDR3, as DNA: TGTGCCAGCAGCAGGGGGACCTACGAGCAGTACTTC. This chain joins TRBV5-4 and TRBJ2-7, with D maybe TRBD1 (6 bases). CDR1 is SGHNT and CDR2 is YYREEE in the germline V gene (reference sequence). The ends were cut back, 4 bases at V and 2 bases at J, with 7 bases in the middle. The CDR3 contains 12 residues.

Here the CDR3 reads CAWSVQRGMNTEAFF. In DNA form, the CDR3 reads TGTGCCTGGAGTGTACAACGGGGGATGAACACTGAAGCTTTCTTT. This rearrangement joins TRBV30 to TRBJ1-1; the D gene is possibly TRBD1 (5 bases). V was clipped by 0 bases and J by 0 bases, with 11 bases between them. The CDR3 runs 15 residues. The germline gives CDR1 GTSNPN, CDR2 SVGIG (reference sequence).

The chain's CDR3 is CASSPPGTGESYNSPLHF. DNA for the CDR3: TGTGCCAGCTCACCACCCGGGACAGGGGAAAGCTATAATTCACCCCTCCACTTT. The chain couples TRBV18 to TRBJ1-6; 10 nucleotides align to TRBD1. Trimming took 0 bases from V and 3 from J; bases not matched to a gene: 5. CDR3 length: 18 amino acids. From germline, CDR1 is KGHSH and CDR2 LQKENI.

J is TRBJ1-6 and V is TRBV4-1; D gene uncertain. The CDR3 covers 15 residues. Germline assignment: CDR1 MGHRA and CDR2 YSYEKL. Trimming shortened V by 3 bases and J by 7 bases, and 13 bases separated the two germline ends. The CDR3 region has the DNA TGCGCCAGCAGCCAGGGAAGTTGGGAAAATTCACCCCTCCACTTT. This gives the protein CASSQGSWENSPLHF.

The chain couples TRBV7-3 to TRBJ2-3; TRBD2 agrees at 7 bases. From germline, CDR1 is SGHTA and CDR2 FQGTGA. V shed 6 bases, J shed 4 bases, and the junction held 4 bases outside the gene matches. This CDR3 is built from 13 residues. CDR3: CASSRLASDTQYF. The DNA of the CDR3 is TGTGCCAGCAGTCGACTAGCTTCAGATACGCAGTATTTT.

The J gene is TRBJ2-7, the V gene TRBV7-2; 7 bases map to TRBD1. Germline lookup yields CDR1 SGHTA and CDR2 FQGNSA. CDR3 length: 14 amino acids. The trim removed 5 bases at V and 6 bases at J, leaving 10 bases unmatched. CDR3 region: CASSESTGASEQYF. CDR3 nucleotides: TGTGCCAGCAGCGAGAGCACAGGGGCCTCCGAGCAGTACTTC.

The chain has TRBV9 and TRBJ1-2, with 7 bases identical to TRBD1. The CDR3 runs 15 residues. With V trimmed by 0 bases and J by 4 bases, 6 bases remained unmatched. Per germline, CDR1 SGDLS and CDR2 YYNGEE. The CDR3 coding sequence is TGTGCCAGCAGCGTAGTCGACAGGGCTATCTATGGCTACACCTTC. Protein product: CASSVVDRAIYGYTF.

Concerning this clone itself: Other DNA variants within this sample encode the same CDR3. The V gene is TRBV5-1, the J gene TRBJ1-3, with D perhaps TRBD1 (5 bases). Per the germline V gene, CDR1 is SGHRS and CDR2 is YFSETQ. V shed 0 bases and J shed 1 base, with 8 bases lying between them. The CDR3 extends over 15 amino acids. The CDR3 nucleotides read TGCGCCAGCAGCTTGGCAGGGATTTCTGGAAACACCATATATTTT. Protein: CASSLAGISGNTIYF.

The chain couples TRBV5-4 to TRBJ2-1; a weak D match, TRBD1 (5 bases). Per the germline V gene, CDR1 is SGHNT and CDR2 is YYREEE (reference sequence). Trimming stripped 4 bases from V and 10 bases from J, with 9 bases between. The CDR3 loop spans 11 amino acids. Here the CDR3 DNA reads TGTGCCAGCAGCCTAGGACAAGAGCAGTTCTTC. This encodes CASSLGQEQFF. Based on the CDR3 plus reference TRBV5-4 and TRBJ2-1, the full variable domain is ETGVTQSPTHLIKTRGQQVTLRCSSQSGHNTVSWYQQALGQGPQFIFQYYREEENGRGNFPPRFSGLQFPNYSSELNVNALELDDSALYLCASSLGQEQFFGPGTRLTVL.